This T cell receptor beta chain stems from a study of blood T cell repertoires in COVID-19. The junction had 10 bases not matched to a gene; V was cut back by 0 bases and J by 9 bases. The CDR3 sequence is 16 residues long. CDR1 is SGHNT, CDR2 YYREEE, per germline (reference sequence). The protocol was immunoSEQ multiplex PCR, while the TCRdb copy is restricted to in-frame clones and leaves out a portion. Here the sample spans 200,000 to 250,000 clones, about nine tenths being singletons. The chain recombines TRBV5-4 with TRBJ2-1, with 9 nucleotides matching TRBD2. Sample: peripheral blood. The TCR comes from a man in his 60s who had recovered from COVID-19. The CDR3 loop reads CASSLAGAGGRVEQFF. The DNA for the CDR3 is TGTGCCAGCAGCTTGGCCGGCGCGGGAGGGCGAGTTGAGCAGTTCTTC.